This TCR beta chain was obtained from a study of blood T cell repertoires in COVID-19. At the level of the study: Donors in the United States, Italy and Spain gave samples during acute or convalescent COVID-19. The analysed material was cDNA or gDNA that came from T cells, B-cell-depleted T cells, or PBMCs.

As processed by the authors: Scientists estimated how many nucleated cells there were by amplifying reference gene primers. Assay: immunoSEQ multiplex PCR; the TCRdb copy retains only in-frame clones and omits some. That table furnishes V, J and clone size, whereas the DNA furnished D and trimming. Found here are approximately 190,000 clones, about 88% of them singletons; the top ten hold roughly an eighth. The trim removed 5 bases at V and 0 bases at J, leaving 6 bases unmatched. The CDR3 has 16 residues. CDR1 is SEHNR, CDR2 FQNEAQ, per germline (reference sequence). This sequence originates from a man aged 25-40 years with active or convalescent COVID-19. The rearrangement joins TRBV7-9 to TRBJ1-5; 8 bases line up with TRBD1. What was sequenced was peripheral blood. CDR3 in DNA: TGTGCCAGCAGCGGGACAGGAGCAAATAGCAATCAGCCCCAGCATTTT. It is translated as CASSGTGANSNQPQHF. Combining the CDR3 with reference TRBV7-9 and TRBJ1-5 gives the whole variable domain DTGVSQNPRHKITKRGQNVTFRCDPISEHNRLYWYRQTLGQGPEFLTYFQNEAQLEKSRLLSDRFSAERPKGSFSTLEIQRTEQGDSAMYLCASSGTGANSNQPQHFGDGTRLSIL.